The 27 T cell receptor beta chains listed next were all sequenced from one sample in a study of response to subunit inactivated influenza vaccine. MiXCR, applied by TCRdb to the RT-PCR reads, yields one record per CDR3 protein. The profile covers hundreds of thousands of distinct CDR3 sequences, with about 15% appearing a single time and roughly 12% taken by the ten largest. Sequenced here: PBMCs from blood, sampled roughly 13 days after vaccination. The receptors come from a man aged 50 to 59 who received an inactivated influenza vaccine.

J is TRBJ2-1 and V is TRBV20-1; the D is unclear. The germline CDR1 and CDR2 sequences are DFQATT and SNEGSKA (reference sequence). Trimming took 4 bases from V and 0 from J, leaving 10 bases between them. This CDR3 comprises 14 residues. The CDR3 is CSAIPQSSYNEQFF. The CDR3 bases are TGCAGTGCTATACCACAGAGCTCCTACAATGAGCAGTTCTTC.

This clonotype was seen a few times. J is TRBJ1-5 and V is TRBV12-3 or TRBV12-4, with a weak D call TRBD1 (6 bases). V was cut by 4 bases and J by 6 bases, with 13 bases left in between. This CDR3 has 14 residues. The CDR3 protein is CASSSTGRAQPQHF. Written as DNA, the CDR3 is TGTGCCAGCAGTTCCACAGGGAGAGCTCAGCCCCAGCATTTT.

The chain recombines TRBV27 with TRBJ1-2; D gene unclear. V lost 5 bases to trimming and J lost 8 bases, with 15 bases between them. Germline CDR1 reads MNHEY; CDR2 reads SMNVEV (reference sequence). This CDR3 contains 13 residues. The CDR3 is CASSLPGGRGYTF. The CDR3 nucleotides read TGTGCCAGCAGTCTCCCGGGTGGGCGAGGCTACACCTTC.

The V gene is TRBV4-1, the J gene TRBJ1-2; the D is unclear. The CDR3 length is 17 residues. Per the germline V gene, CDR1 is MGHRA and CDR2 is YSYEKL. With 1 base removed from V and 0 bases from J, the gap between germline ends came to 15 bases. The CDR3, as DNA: TGCGCCAGCAGCCAAGGAGATGGCACCCAGACTAACTATGGCTACACCTTC. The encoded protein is CASSQGDGTQTNYGYTF.

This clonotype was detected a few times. DNA for the CDR3: TGTGCCAGCAGCCAGCAAGGGACAGAGAATTCACCCCTCCACTTT. It yields the protein CASSQQGTENSPLHF. This chain uses TRBV3-1 with TRBJ1-6; 7 bases are a match to TRBD1. CDR1 and CDR2 (germline): LGHDT, YNNKEL (reference sequence). Germline trimming cut 3 bases from V and 7 bases from J; bases unmatched to any gene: 6. The CDR3 runs to 15 residues.

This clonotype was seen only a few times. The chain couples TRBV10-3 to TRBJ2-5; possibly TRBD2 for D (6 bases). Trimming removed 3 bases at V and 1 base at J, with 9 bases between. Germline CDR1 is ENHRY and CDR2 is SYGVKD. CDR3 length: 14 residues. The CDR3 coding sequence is TGTGCCATCAGTGAAGGCGGGGTCCAAGAGACCCAGTACTTC. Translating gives CAISEGGVQETQYF.

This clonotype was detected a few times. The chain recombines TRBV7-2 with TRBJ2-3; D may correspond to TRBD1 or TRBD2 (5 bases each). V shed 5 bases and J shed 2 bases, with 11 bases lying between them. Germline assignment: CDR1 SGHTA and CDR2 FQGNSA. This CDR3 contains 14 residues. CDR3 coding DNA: TGTGCCAGCAGCATCCGGGACCACACAGATACGCAGTATTTT. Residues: CASSIRDHTDTQYF. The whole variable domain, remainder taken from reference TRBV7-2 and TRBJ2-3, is GAGVSQSPSNKVTEKGKDVELRCDPISGHTALYWYRQSLGQGLEFLIYFQGNSAPDKSGLPSDRFSAERTGGSVSTLTIQRTQQEDSAVYLCASSIRDHTDTQYFGPGTRLTVL.

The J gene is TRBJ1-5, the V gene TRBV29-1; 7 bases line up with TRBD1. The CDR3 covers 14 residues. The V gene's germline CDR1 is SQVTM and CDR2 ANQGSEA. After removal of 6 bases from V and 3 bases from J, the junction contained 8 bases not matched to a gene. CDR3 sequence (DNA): TGCAGCGTCGCCGAACAGGGGATCAATCAGCCCCAGCATTTT. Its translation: CSVAEQGINQPQHF.

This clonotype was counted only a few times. In DNA, the CDR3 is TGCAGCGTCCGGACTGACATCCAAGAGACCCAGTACTTC. Amino acid sequence: CSVRTDIQETQYF. V gene TRBV29-1 combines with J gene TRBJ2-5; a possible D gene is TRBD2 (5 bases). Germline values: CDR1 SQVTM, CDR2 ANQGSEA. The CDR3 loop spans 13 amino acids. Trimming cost V 6 bases and J 1 base, with 12 bases left between them.

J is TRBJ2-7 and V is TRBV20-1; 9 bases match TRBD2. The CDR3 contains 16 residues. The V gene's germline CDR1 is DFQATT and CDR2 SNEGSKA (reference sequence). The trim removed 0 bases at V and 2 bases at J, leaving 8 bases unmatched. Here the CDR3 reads CSARDTLAGPPYEQYF. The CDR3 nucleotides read TGCAGTGCTAGAGATACCCTAGCGGGGCCCCCCTACGAGCAGTACTTC.

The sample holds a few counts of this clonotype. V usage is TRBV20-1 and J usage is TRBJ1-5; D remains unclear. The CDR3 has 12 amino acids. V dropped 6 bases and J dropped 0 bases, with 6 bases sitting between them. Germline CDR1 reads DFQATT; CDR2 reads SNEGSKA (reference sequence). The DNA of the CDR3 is TGCAGTGCAGTAAATAGCAATCAGCCCCAGCATTTT. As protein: CSAVNSNQPQHF.

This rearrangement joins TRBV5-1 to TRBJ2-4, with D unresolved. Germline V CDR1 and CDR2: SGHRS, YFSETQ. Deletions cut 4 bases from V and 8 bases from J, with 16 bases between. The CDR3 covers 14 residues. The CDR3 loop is CASSLPGPRDIQYF. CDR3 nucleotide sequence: TGCGCCAGCAGCCTACCCGGCCCTCGGGACATTCAGTACTTC.

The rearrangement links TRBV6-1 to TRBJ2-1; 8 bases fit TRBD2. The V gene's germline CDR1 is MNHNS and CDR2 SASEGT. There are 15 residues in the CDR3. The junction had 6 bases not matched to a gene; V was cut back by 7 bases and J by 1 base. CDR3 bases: TGTGCCAGCACTCGGGGGGGCCGGTCCTACAATGAGCAGTTCTTC. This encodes CASTRGGRSYNEQFF.

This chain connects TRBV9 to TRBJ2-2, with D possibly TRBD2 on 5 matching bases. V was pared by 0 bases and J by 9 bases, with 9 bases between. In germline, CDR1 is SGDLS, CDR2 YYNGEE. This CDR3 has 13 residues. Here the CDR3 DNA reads TGTGCCAGCAGCGTAGAAAGCGGCCGGGAGCTGTTTTTT. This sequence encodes CASSVESGRELFF.

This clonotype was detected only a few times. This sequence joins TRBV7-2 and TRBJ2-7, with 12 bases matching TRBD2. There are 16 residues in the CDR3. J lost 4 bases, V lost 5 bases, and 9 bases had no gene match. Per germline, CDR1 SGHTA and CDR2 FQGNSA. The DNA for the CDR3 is TGTGCCAGCAGCCAGTACGGACTAGCGGGAACATACGAGCAGTACTTC. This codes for CASSQYGLAGTYEQYF.

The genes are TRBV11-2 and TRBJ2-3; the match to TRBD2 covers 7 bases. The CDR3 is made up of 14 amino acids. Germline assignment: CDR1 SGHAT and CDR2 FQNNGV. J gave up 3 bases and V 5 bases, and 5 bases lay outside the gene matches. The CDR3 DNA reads TGTGCCAGCAGCCAAGAGGGACTAACAGATACGCAGTATTTT. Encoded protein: CASSQEGLTDTQYF.

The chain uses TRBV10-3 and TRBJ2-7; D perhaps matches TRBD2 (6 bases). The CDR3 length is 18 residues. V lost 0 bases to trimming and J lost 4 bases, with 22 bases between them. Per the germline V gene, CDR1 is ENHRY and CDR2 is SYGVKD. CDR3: CAISESDGWVSGIYEQYF. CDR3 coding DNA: TGTGCCATCAGTGAGTCTGACGGTTGGGTTAGCGGAATTTACGAGCAGTACTTC.

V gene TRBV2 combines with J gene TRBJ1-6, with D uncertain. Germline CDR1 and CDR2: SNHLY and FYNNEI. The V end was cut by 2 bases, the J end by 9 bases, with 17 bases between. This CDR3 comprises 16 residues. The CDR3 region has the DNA TGTGCCAGCAGTGAATTCGGTGATGGCGGTGCTTCACCCCTCCACTTT. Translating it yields CASSEFGDGGASPLHF. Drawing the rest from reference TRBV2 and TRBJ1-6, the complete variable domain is EPEVTQTPSHQVTQMGQEVILRCVPISNHLYFYWYRQILGQKVEFLVSFYNNEISEKSEIFDDQFSVERPDGSNFTLKIRSTKLEDSAMYFCASSEFGDGGASPLHFGNGTRLTVT.

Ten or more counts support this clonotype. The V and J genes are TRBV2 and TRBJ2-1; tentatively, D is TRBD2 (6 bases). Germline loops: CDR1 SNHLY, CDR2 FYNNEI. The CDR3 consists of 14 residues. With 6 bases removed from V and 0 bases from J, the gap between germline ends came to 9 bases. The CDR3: CASRWGDSYNEQFF. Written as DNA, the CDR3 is TGTGCCAGCAGGTGGGGGGACTCCTACAATGAGCAGTTCTTC.

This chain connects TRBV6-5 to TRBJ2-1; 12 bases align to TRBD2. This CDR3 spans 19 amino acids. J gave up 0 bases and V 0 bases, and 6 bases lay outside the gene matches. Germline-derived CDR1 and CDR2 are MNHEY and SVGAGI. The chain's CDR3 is CASSYSTSGGPSSYNEQFF. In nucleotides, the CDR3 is TGTGCCAGCAGTTACTCGACTAGCGGGGGCCCTAGCTCCTACAATGAGCAGTTCTTC.

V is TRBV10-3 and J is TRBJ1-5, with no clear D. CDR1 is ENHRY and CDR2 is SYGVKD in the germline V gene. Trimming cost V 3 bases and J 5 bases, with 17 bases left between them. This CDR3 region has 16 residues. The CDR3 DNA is TGTGCCATCAGTGATACACCCCGCGGTGGGGATCAGCCCCAGCATTTT. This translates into CAISDTPRGGDQPQHF.

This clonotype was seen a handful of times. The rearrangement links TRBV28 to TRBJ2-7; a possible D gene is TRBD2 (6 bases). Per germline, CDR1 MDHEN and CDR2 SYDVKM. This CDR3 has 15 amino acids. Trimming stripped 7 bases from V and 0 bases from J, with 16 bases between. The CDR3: CASNSAGSSSYEQYF. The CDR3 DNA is TGTGCCAGCAACTCGGCGGGGTCCAGCTCCTACGAGCAGTACTTC. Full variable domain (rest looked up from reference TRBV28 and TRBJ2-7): DVKVTQSSRYLVKRTGEKVFLECVQDMDHENMFWYRQDPGLGLRLIYFSYDVKMKEKGDIPEGYSVSREKKERFSLILESASTNQTSMYLCASNSAGSSSYEQYFGPGTRLTVT.

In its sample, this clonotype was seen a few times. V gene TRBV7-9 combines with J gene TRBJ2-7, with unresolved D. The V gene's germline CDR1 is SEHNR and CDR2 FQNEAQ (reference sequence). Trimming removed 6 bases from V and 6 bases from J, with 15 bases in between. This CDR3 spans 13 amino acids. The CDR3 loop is CASSLPGGTEQYF. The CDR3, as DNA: TGTGCCAGCAGTCTACCAGGTGGAACCGAGCAGTACTTC.

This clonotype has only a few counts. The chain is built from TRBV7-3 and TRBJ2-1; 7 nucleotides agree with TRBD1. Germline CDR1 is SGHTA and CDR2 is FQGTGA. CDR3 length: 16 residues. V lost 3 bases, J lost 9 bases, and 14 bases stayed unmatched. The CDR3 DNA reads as TGTGCCAGCAGCTTCAGCAGGAACAGGGGAATGGGTGAGCAGTTCTTC. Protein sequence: CASSFSRNRGMGEQFF.

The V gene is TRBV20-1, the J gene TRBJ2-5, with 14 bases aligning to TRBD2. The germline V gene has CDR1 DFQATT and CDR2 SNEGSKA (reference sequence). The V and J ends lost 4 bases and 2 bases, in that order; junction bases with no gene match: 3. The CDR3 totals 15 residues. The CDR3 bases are TGCAGTGCTATGGGGACTAGCGGGAGTCAAGAGACCCAGTACTTC. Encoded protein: CSAMGTSGSQETQYF.

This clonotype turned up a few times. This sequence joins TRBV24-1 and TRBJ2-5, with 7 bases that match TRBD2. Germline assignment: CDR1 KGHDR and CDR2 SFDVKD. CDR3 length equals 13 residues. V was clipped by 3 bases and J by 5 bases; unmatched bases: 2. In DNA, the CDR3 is TGTGCCACCAGTGATAGCGGGGAGGAGACCCAGTACTTC. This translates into CATSDSGEETQYF.

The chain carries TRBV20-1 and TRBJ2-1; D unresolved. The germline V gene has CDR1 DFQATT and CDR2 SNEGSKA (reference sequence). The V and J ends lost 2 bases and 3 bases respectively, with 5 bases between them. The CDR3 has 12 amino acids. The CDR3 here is CSARIGYNEQFF. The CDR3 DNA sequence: TGCAGTGCTAGAATCGGCTACAATGAGCAGTTCTTC.